This T cell receptor (beta chain) was documented in a study of blood T cells in healthy people across ages. The second PCR ran about 7 to 12 cycles with a sample-barcoded 5' primer and J-beta primers. TCRdb recomputed calls from the 5' RACE reads with MiXCR, one row per CDR3 protein. The sample carries roughly 930,000 distinct CDR3 sequences, about 48% recorded once. The CDR3 consists of 13 residues. Trimming left V 4 bases short and J 6 bases short, with 10 bases between. Germline CDR1 is ENHRY and CDR2 is SYGVKD. This TCR was sampled from a man younger than 40 in good health. The chain combines TRBV10-3 with TRBJ1-5; D not certain. Input material: blood. In DNA form, the CDR3 reads TGTGCCATCAGTGCCACGGGCGGTCAGCCCCAGCATTTT. It is translated as CAISATGGQPQHF.